The present entry profiles one TCR beta chain with its context. Its antigen is still unknown. These data come from a study of OX40 agonist ivuxolimab in advanced cancers. Across the whole study: Prior therapy, whether anti-PD-1, anti-PD-L1 or anti-CTLA-4, was allowed, and 35% to 40% had some. Partial responses occurred in Three dose-escalation patients, one with hepatocellular carcinoma and two with cutaneous melanoma. Points from the study as a whole: Clonal expansion was seen in CD4+ and CD8+ blood T cells by week 6 at 0.1 to 3.0 mg/kg. Researchers did not establish what antigens the expanded peripheral T cells target.

The V end was cut by 0 bases, the J end by 0 bases, with 10 bases between. Germline CDR1 is SGHRS and CDR2 is YFSETQ. The CDR3 has 17 residues. Using immunoSEQ multiplex PCR, the repertoire was profiled, and TCRdb retains in-frame clones only, with some absent. The sample has around 66,000 clones, approximately 90% seen once. The sequences come from CD4+ or CD8+ T cells sorted from blood, collected in a trial of the OX40 agonist ivuxolimab. This chain uses TRBV5-1 with TRBJ2-6; no definite D call. The receptor's source is an adult with an advanced solid tumor such as melanoma, head and neck, liver or kidney cancer. CDR3 DNA: TGCGCCAGCAGCTTGGGGCAGCCAAACTCTGGGGCCAACGTCCTGACTTTC. This sequence encodes CASSLGQPNSGANVLTF.